Given below is one T cell receptor (beta chain) in context. The antigen it recognizes is unknown. The sample holds no much larger clone one base away, and base qualities are not on file. This record belongs to a study of Graves' ophthalmopathy and Graves' hyperthyroidism (dated by TCRdb to the late 2010s). A note on the overall study: Hyperthyroidism was considered stable if no progression to ophthalmopathy occurred within 18 months of follow-up. To tell Graves' ophthalmopathy apart from Graves' hyperthyroidism, and to predict which patients would progress to ophthalmopathy, the study relied on TCR beta repertoire signatures. In total, 135 blood samples were TCR-sequenced: approximately 42 ophthalmopathy, under 80 hyperthyroidism and approximately 17 hyperthyroidism-to-ophthalmopathy patients. A discovery set of 100 patients (around 45 ophthalmopathy, 57 stable hyperthyroidism) was enrolled to explore V-J signatures distinguishing ophthalmopathy from hyperthyroidism. An independent validation cohort was composed of approximately 18 hyperthyroidism patients and some 16 patients who later progressed from hyperthyroidism to ophthalmopathy. T-cell repertoires of thyroid tissue and blood were compared in about 6 hyperthyroidism patients. Following sample collection, hyperthyroidism patients were given methimazole at a starting dose of 30 mg daily, and ophthalmopathy patients were given high-dose intravenous methylprednisolone. General findings and caveats noted by the study authors: No statistical method was used to predetermine the sample size, and group allocation was not hidden from the investigators. In validation, the model predicted ophthalmopathy progression with more than 55% sensitivity and 72% to 80% specificity; 12 predicted patients were CT-confirmed with GO in a median of about 6.1 months. The 13-signature model separated ophthalmopathy from stable hyperthyroidism with around 90% sensitivity and about 84% specificity in cross-validation, and 80%/75% in the test set. Most of the expanded thyroid clonotypes with a frequency above 0.001 were also detected in blood, and it was suggested that the thyroid immune response may be reflected by blood repertoires.

Hyperthyroidism patients were newly diagnosed, with disease duration under 2 months, and aged 18 to 65 years. Patients with other autoimmune diseases, uncontrolled infections, pregnancy or lactation were excluded from the study. Diagnosis was based on clinical symptoms, serum thyroxine, TRAb, thyroid ultrasound and orbital computed tomography. Trizol reagent was used to extract the total RNA, and its quality was then checked on an Agilent 2100 Bioanalyzer. TCR beta CDR3 regions were amplified from RNA transcripts for repertoire sequencing. A first-round RT-PCR used HTBI primers with the Qiagen OneStep RT-PCR kit, followed by a second-round multiplex PCR, size selection and purification. The libraries underwent paired-end sequencing with 100 bp reads on an Illumina HiSeq2000. The authors processed their data as follows. SOAPnuke was used to process the reads, removing any read that contained adapters or uncalled bases, had a mean Phred below 15, or lacked an exact match to the constant primer or identifier. High-quality paired reads were merged with COPE v1.2.5. Unique nucleotide sequences were defined as clonotypes and aligned to IMGT TRB V, D and J references using MiTCR v1.1. Analysis was restricted to V-J combinations with a frequency above 0.0001, which covered roughly 99% of repertoires. A TCR clonal expansion and chaos score per V-J combination was defined as the ratio of F50 clonal expansion to chaos observed in the TCRdist matrix. Welch's t-statistics and random forest were used to narrow the features down to more than 10 V-J combinations, which were then fed into a naive Bayes classifier. The Morisita-Horn index was used to measure how similar the thyroid and blood repertoires were. TCRdb's own reprocessing of the public reads used fastp at Q25 and MiXCR and kept productive beta chains. Duplicate CDR3 protein sequences are folded into a single record with the most common DNA and genes. These V and J calls rely on TCRdb rather than the paper's analysis. The sample profile shows more than 1,000,000 distinct CDR3 sequences; 36% of them were found once. 11% of the sample rests with the top ten.

The origin of this receptor is an adult man with Graves' hyperthyroidism. The sequencing input was peripheral blood or thyroid tissue (not recorded which).

The nucleotide sequence is TGCGCCAGCAGCCAAGATGGGGACAGGGGAAAACTGTTTTTT. Its translation is CASSQDGDRGKLFF. The sequence links TRBV5-1 to TRBJ1-4, and 10 junctional nucleotides match TRBD1. The CDR3 measures 14 amino acids from cysteine to phenylalanine. Kept here is only the CDR3 DNA, which spans 42 bases and is read in frame from base 1. Reading the germline V gene gives CDR1 SGHRS and CDR2 YFSETQ. V is trimmed back by 4 bases and J by 10 bases, and the junction contains 7 bases that no gene match accounts for. Outside the CDR3, residues come from the reference TRBV5-1 and TRBJ1-4 proteins, so the full variable domain is: KAGVTQTPRYLIKTRGQQVTLSCSPISGHRSVSWYQQTPGQGLQFLFEYFSETQRNKGNFPGRFSGRQFSNSRSEMNVSTLELGDSALYLCASSQDGDRGKLFFGSGTQLSVL.